The rows below give T cell receptor beta chains drawn from one sample of a study of cytomegalovirus exposure and HLA in healthy donors. Data came from immunoSEQ multiplex PCR; TCRdb stores just in-frame clones and leaves some out. The profile shows 280,000 or so clones, roughly 89% of them singletons. Sequencing was done on a sample of PBMCs. The receptor set was obtained from a young woman in good health and CMV-seronegative. Each CDR3 is given with its conserved first and last residue. A D gene is named only where the DNA matches it firmly.

CDR3 protein	V gene	J gene	D gene
CASSYDPTGESSPLHF	TRBV6-5	TRBJ1-6	TRBD1
CASSIGEHLTYEQYF	TRBV19	TRBJ2-7	-
CASSQESQGDEQYF	TRBV14	TRBJ2-7	-
CAISVGGTLNYGYTF	TRBV10-3	TRBJ1-2	-
CASSSTSGGSYEQFF	TRBV9	TRBJ2-1	TRBD2
CATKRGGETQYF	TRBV5-4	TRBJ2-5	-
CASSRDRVTPYF	TRBV6-5	TRBJ2-7	TRBD1
CASRRRGNIYEQYF	TRBV6-5	TRBJ2-7	TRBD2
CASSPGTGGWRNEQFF	TRBV5-6	TRBJ2-1	TRBD1
CASSPAPRSEGNTEAFF	TRBV5-4	TRBJ1-1	-
CASSGQGPQTTNEKLFF	TRBV25-1	TRBJ1-4	TRBD1
CASSEWGKGVMYF	TRBV6-1	TRBJ1-5	-
CASKIRGVDGELFF	TRBV27	TRBJ2-2	-
CASSLLGGPTDTQYF	TRBV7-3	TRBJ2-3	-
CASSLRGGWEQFF	TRBV4-1	TRBJ2-1	-
CASDVGGRGQPQHF	TRBV19	TRBJ1-5	-
CASSQKESSGGPPPDTQYF	TRBV7-3	TRBJ2-3	TRBD2
CAWSAGLGNTIYF	TRBV30	TRBJ1-3	-
CASSQTAQNTEAFF	TRBV18	TRBJ1-1	-
CASSEQARSNQPQHF	TRBV6-1	TRBJ1-5	-
CASSHTDSSEQYF	TRBV4-1	TRBJ2-7	-
CASSFYSGGSYNEQFF	TRBV7-2	TRBJ2-1	TRBD2
CASSDRENTEAFF	TRBV19	TRBJ1-1	-
CASSFPLNSPLHF	TRBV11-3	TRBJ1-6	-
CASSAHGLAGGPGGELFF	TRBV9	TRBJ2-2	TRBD2
CAWSPGRTQGGYTF	TRBV30	TRBJ1-2	-
CASSPLAGASYEQYF	TRBV19	TRBJ2-7	TRBD2
CASSSVSYGYTF	TRBV28	TRBJ1-2	-
CASSDSGGMNTEAFF	TRBV9	TRBJ1-1	TRBD1
CASSEMDSYGYTF	TRBV2	TRBJ1-2	-
CASSLGGEYYEQYF	TRBV27	TRBJ2-7	TRBD2
CASSGPGRGSTDTQYF	TRBV5-1	TRBJ2-3	TRBD2
CASSDLRTDEKLFF	TRBV10-1	TRBJ1-4	-
CASSRLQGNYGYTF	TRBV9	TRBJ1-2	-
CAGRGGGNTEAFF	TRBV2	TRBJ1-1	-
CASSPGSQGGYGYTF	TRBV18	TRBJ1-2	-
CAISDGAGSNQPQHF	TRBV10-3	TRBJ1-5	-
CASSLQAGPDSPLHF	TRBV27	TRBJ1-6	-
CATRGGGHSPLHF	TRBV25-1	TRBJ1-6	-
CASSLNPGGMNTEAFF	TRBV5-1	TRBJ1-1	-
CASRLGGTGNEKLFF	TRBV6-6	TRBJ1-4	TRBD1
CASSQARQGAYEQYF	TRBV4-2	TRBJ2-7	TRBD1
CASSFGNTEAFF	TRBV5-6	TRBJ1-1	-